This TCR beta chain was recovered during a study of glioma-infiltrating T cells. This clonotype appeared many times. The iRepertoire nested amplicon-rescue multiplex PCR amplified TCR alpha and beta CDR3s from RNA. From the multiplex PCR reads, TCRdb called clonotypes with MiXCR, one entry per CDR3 protein. The data show around 190,000 distinct CDR3 sequences, roughly 32% seen once. This CDR3 has 14 amino acids. The V and J ends lost 6 bases and 3 bases respectively, with 13 bases between them. Germline loops: CDR1 SGHVS, CDR2 FNYEAQ. The clonotype originates from a human donor with low-grade glioma or glioblastoma, undergoing nonglioma brain surgery, or in good health (not recorded which). Material for sequencing was glioma tissue, nonneoplastic brain tissue, or PBMCs (not recorded which). V gene TRBV7-6 combines with J gene TRBJ2-3, with TRBD2 as a possible D gene (6 bases). The CDR3 reads CASRSGLGTDTQYF. DNA for the CDR3: TGTGCCAGCAGATCGGGACTGGGGACAGATACGCAGTATTTT.